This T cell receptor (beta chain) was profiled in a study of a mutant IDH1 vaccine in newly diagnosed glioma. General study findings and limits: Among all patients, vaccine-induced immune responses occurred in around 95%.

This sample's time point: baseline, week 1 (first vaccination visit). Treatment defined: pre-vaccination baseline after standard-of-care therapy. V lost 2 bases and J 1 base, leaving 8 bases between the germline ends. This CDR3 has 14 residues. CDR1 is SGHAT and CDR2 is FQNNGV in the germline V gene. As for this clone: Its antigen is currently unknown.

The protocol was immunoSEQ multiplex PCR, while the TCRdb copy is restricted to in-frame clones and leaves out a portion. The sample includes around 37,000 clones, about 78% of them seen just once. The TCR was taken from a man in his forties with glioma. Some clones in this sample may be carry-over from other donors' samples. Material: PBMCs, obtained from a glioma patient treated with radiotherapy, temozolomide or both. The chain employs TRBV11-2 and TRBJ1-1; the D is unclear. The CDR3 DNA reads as TGTGCCAGCAGCTTATCTGGGAGGAACACTGAAGCTTTCTTT. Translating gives CASSLSGRNTEAFF.